This TCR beta chain originates from a study of long-term antiretroviral therapy in people with HIV. United States facilities provided treatment to all participants with HIV. CDR1 and CDR2 from the germline V gene are WNHNN and SYGVQD (reference sequence). Trimming left V 7 bases short and J 7 bases short, with 11 bases between. The CDR3 sequence is 11 residues long. As regards this clone: Its antigen is not identified.

Study conclusions and caveats: Clonal populations expanded prior to ART predominated within the repertoire at all time points. Information on adherence, resistance and therapy changes was unavailable. ART preceded a rise in diversity that nonetheless stayed lower than in transplant donor controls.

The run of the v3.0 immunoSEQ assay was at survey level. TCRdb keeps only in-frame clones here, not all; method: immunoSEQ multiplex PCR. The sample holds 35,000 to 55,000 clones, roughly 96% seen once. The sequence came from a woman aged 45 to 65 with HIV. This sequence joins TRBV10-1 and TRBJ2-7; TRBD2 might be the D (5 bases). The sequencing used unsorted PBMCs, collected 3.7 years after starting antiretroviral therapy. CDR3 sequence: CASNGGGEQYF. DNA for the CDR3: TGCGCCAGCAATGGAGGAGGAGAGCAGTACTTC.